This T cell receptor beta chain was recorded in a study of patients and donors after allogeneic stem cell transplantation. Using its own MiXCR run on the RT-PCR reads, TCRdb lists one record per CDR3 protein. The sample carries about 150,000 distinct CDR3 sequences, about a third recorded once. Input material: blood, either unsorted or a sorted T cell fraction (not recorded which). The sequence was collected from a human donor who was either an allogeneic HSCT recipient or a stem cell or donor lymphocyte infusion donor (not recorded which). It is not recorded whose cells these are; they may come from a transplant donor.

CDR3 in amino acids: CAISESVGIRETQYF. CDR3 sequence (DNA): TGTGCCATCAGTGAGTCGGTAGGGATTCGGGAGACCCAGTACTTC. The J gene is TRBJ2-5, the V gene TRBV10-3; D is unresolved. CDR3 length: 15 residues. V shed 0 bases and J shed 5 bases, with 13 bases lying between them. The germline gives CDR1 ENHRY, CDR2 SYGVKD.